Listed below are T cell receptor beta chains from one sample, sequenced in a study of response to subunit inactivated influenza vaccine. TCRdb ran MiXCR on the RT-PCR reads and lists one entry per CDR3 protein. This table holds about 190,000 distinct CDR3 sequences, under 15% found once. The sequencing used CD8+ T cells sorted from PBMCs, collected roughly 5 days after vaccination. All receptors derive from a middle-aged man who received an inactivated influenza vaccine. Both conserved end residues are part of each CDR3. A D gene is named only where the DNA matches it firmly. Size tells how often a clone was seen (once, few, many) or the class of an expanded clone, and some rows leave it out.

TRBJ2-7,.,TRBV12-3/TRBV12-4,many,CASSPLRAKEEQYF,TGTGCCAGCAGTCCCCTCAGGGCGAAGGAAGAGCAGTACTTC
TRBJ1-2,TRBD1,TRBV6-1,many,CASSPGQANYGYTF,TGTGCCAGCAGCCCTGGACAGGCTAACTATGGCTACACCTTC
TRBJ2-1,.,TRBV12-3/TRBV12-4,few,CASSWSWSEQFF,TGTGCCAGCAGTTGGTCCTGGAGTGAGCAGTTCTTC
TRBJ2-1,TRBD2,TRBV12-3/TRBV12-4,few,CASSPPTSGAIDEQFF,TGTGCCAGCAGCCCACCTACTAGCGGGGCTATCGATGAGCAGTTCTTC
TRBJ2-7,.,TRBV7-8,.,CASSLEYSLRYEQYF,TGTGCCAGCAGCTTAGAATACAGCTTGAGGTACGAGCAGTACTTC
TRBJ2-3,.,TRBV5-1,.,CASSRAYTDTQYF,TGCGCCAGCAGCCGGGCATACACAGATACGCAGTATTTT
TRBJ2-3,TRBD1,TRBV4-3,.,CASSRTGTDYTDTQYF,TGCGCCAGCAGCCGAACCGGGACAGACTACACAGATACGCAGTATTTT
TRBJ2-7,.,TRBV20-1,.,CSAMDGYEQYF,TGCAGTGCTATGGACGGATACGAGCAGTACTTC
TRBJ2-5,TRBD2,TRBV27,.,CASSLGTSGRETQYF,TGTGCCAGCAGTTTGGGGACTAGCGGGCGAGAGACCCAGTACTTC
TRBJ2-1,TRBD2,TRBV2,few,CASTQRELYNEQFF,TGTGCCAGCACTCAGCGGGAGCTATACAATGAGCAGTTCTTC
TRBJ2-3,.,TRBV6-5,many,CASTSTTDTQYF,TGTGCCAGCACCTCGACAACAGATACGCAGTATTTT
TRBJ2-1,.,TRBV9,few,CASSVGTGWSSYNEQFF,TGTGCCAGCAGCGTAGGAACCGGGTGGAGCTCCTACAATGAGCAGTTCTTC
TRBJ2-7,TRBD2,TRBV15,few,CATSRGLAGGKYEQYF,TGTGCCACCAGCAGAGGTCTAGCGGGGGGCAAATACGAGCAGTACTTC
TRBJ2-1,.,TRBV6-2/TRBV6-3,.,CASSIAVKFNEQFF,TGTGCCAGCAGTATAGCGGTAAAGTTCAATGAGCAGTTCTTC
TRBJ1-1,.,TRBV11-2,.,CASSSTPRGSTEAFF,TGTGCCAGCAGCTCGACCCCCAGGGGAAGTACTGAAGCTTTCTTT
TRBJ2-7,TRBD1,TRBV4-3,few,CASSQERDRDHEQYF,TGCGCCAGCAGCCAAGAGAGGGACAGGGACCACGAGCAGTACTTC
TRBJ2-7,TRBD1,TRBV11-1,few,CASSATPSGTGGFHEQYF,TGTGCCAGCAGCGCCACCCCAAGCGGGACAGGGGGCTTCCACGAGCAGTACTTC
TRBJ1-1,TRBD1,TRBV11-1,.,CASTLGQGWAEAFF,TGTGCCAGCACCCTAGGACAGGGGTGGGCTGAAGCTTTCTTT
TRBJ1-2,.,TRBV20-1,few,CSARVRETLYGYTF,TGCAGTGCTAGAGTCCGGGAAACTCTCTATGGCTACACCTTC
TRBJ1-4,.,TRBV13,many,CASSIGTNEKLFF,TGTGCCAGCAGCATTGGCACTAATGAAAAACTGTTTTTT
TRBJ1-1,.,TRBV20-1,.,CSAISIEANTEAFF,TGCAGTGCTATTTCGATAGAAGCGAACACTGAAGCTTTCTTT
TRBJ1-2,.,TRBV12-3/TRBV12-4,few,CASSLAYRLEVGYGYTF,TGTGCCAGCAGTTTAGCCTACCGGTTGGAAGTAGGCTATGGCTACACCTTC
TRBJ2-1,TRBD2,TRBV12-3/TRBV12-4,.,CASNPGSGGASNEQFF,TGTGCCAGCAACCCTGGTAGCGGGGGGGCGTCCAATGAGCAGTTCTTC
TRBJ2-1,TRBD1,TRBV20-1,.,CSAYRGTYNEQFF,TGCAGTGCTTACAGGGGTACCTACAATGAGCAGTTCTTC
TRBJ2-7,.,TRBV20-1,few,CSAWTGLSYEQYF,TGCAGTGCTTGGACGGGCCTCTCCTACGAGCAGTACTTC
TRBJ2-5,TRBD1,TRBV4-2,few,CASSQERGLGETQYF,TGTGCCAGCAGCCAAGAGAGGGGGCTGGGAGAGACCCAGTACTTC
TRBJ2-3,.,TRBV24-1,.,CATSDRESTTSTDTQYF,TGTGCCACCAGTGATAGGGAGAGTACAACTAGCACAGATACGCAGTATTTT
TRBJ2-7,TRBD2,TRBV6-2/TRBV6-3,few,CASSFPGGANEQYF,TGTGCCAGCAGTTTCCCGGGGGGGGCTAACGAGCAGTACTTC
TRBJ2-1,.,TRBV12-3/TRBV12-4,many,CASSWDVNEQFF,TGTGCCAGCAGTTGGGACGTAAATGAGCAGTTCTTC
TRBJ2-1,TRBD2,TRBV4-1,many,CASSRQVAGGLEQFF,TGCGCCAGCAGCCGTCAAGTAGCGGGAGGGCTTGAGCAGTTCTTC
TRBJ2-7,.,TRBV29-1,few,CSVEASEGKPYEQYF,TGCAGCGTTGAAGCTTCGGAGGGAAAACCCTACGAGCAGTACTTC
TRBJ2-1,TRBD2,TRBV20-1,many,CSARGSGSNEQFF,TGCAGTGCTCGGGGAAGCGGGAGTAATGAGCAGTTCTTC
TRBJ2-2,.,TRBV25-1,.,CATGSGELFF,TGTGCCACCGGGTCCGGGGAGCTGTTTTTT
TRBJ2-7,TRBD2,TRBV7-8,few,CASSPGVAGALEQYF,TGTGCCAGCAGCCCAGGGGTAGCGGGAGCTCTCGAGCAGTACTTC
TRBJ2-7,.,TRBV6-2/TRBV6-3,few,CASSPSVYEQYF,TGTGCCAGCAGTCCTTCAGTCTACGAGCAGTACTTC
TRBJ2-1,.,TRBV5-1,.,CASSLSSANELFF,TGCGCCAGCAGCTTATCTAGCGCCAATGAGCTGTTCTTC
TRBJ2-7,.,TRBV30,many,CAWSVGGYEQYF,TGTGCCTGGAGTGTTGGGGGATACGAGCAGTACTTC
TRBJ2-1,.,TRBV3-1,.,CASSKQVPWTQVVNEQFF,TGTGCCAGCAGCAAGCAGGTCCCCTGGACACAGGTGGTTAATGAGCAGTTCTTC
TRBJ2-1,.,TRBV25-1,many,CASSEFGSSYNEQFF,TGTGCCAGCAGTGAATTCGGGAGCTCCTACAATGAGCAGTTCTTC
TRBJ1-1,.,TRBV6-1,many,CASSSQEDTEAFF,TGTGCCAGCAGTAGCCAGGAGGACACTGAAGCTTTCTTT
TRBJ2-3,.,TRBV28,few,CASSLLSTDTQYF,TGTGCCAGCAGTCTTCTGAGCACAGATACGCAGTATTTT
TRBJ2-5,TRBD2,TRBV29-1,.,CSAERTSGGWYQETQYF,TGCAGCGCTGAACGGACTAGCGGGGGTTGGTACCAAGAGACCCAGTACTTC
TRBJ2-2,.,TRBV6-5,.,CASSYSGGPGELFF,TGTGCCAGCAGTTACTCGGGGGGTCCCGGGGAGCTGTTTTTT
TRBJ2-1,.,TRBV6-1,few,CASLVLGGWGRDNEQFF,TGTGCCAGCCTAGTCCTTGGAGGTTGGGGGCGAGACAATGAGCAGTTCTTC